Listed below are T cell receptor beta chains from one sample, sequenced in a study of CD8+ T cells in alopecia areata. TCRdb's copy holds only in-frame clones and misses some; the assay was immunoSEQ multiplex PCR. The table lists about 180,000 clones, over 50% of them singletons, with roughly 15% in the top ten. Sequencing was performed on CD4+ T cells sorted from blood, taken at week 0. These TCRs come from a human donor with alopecia areata. Each CDR3 is given with its conserved first and last residue. D genes are given only for firm matches. Clone size is shown for a subset of rows, as once, few, many or a class of expanded clone.

clone size	D gene	J gene	V gene	CDR3 protein	CDR3 DNA
.	.	TRBJ1-4	TRBV5-1	CASRGAREGEKLFF	TGCGCCAGCCGAGGGGCCAGGGAGGGCGAAAAACTGTTTTTT
few	.	TRBJ2-7	TRBV29-1	CSVDRGLGFAEQYF	TGCAGCGTTGATCGGGGACTCGGGTTCGCCGAGCAGTACTTC
.	.	TRBJ1-2	TRBV7-9	CASSLGVFGGQGNYGYTF	TGTGCCAGCAGCTTAGGAGTTTTCGGTGGGCAGGGGAACTATGGCTACACCTTC
.	TRBD2	TRBJ2-2	TRBV11-2	CASSPLRGGATGELFF	TGTGCCAGCAGCCCCTTGCGGGGGGGCGCTACCGGGGAGCTGTTTTTT
few	.	TRBJ1-1	TRBV5-1	CASQGAPANTEAFF	TGCGCCAGCCAAGGAGCGCCAGCGAACACTGAAGCTTTCTTT
.	.	TRBJ2-5	TRBV6-5	CASSYSGRETQYF	TGTGCCAGCAGTTACTCGGGGAGGGAGACCCAGTACTTC
.	TRBD1	TRBJ2-7	TRBV5-1	CASSPRDRGTYEQYF	TGCGCCAGCAGCCCTCGGGACAGGGGTACCTACGAGCAGTACTTC
.	.	TRBJ1-1	TRBV14	CASSAGPSRIAFF	TGTGCCAGCAGCGCCGGGCCTTCCCGGATAGCTTTCTTT
.	.	TRBJ2-1	TRBV27	CASSFRWGGANEQFF	TGTGCCAGCAGTTTTAGGTGGGGCGGGGCAAATGAGCAGTTCTTC
.	.	TRBJ2-6	TRBV2	CASTPRSGANVLTF	TGTGCCAGCACCCCCCGCTCTGGGGCCAACGTCCTGACTTTC
.	.	TRBJ2-1	TRBV15	CATSRDHYGGEQFF	TGTGCCACCAGCAGAGATCATTACGGCGGTGAGCAGTTCTTC
few	.	TRBJ2-3	TRBV2	CAGGGRRTDTQYF	TGTGCCGGGGGTGGACGACGCACAGATACGCAGTATTTT
.	.	TRBJ1-6	TRBV6-5	CASNTGKNSPLHF	TGTGCCAGCAACACAGGGAAGAATTCACCCCTCCACTTT
.	.	TRBJ1-1	TRBV10-3	CAIRRQEENTEAFF	TGTGCCATCAGACGCCAGGAGGAGAACACTGAAGCTTTCTTT
.	.	TRBJ2-6	TRBV6-5	CASSYSGVSGANVLTF	TGTGCCAGCAGTTACTCCGGAGTCTCTGGGGCCAACGTCCTGACTTTC
few	TRBD1	TRBJ2-3	TRBV29-1	CSLRRDRVTDTQYF	TGCAGCCTGAGGCGGGACAGGGTGACAGATACGCAGTATTTT
.	TRBD1	TRBJ2-2	TRBV9	CASTLTGATGELFF	TGTGCCAGCACCCTAACAGGGGCCACCGGGGAGCTGTTTTTT
.	.	TRBJ2-5	TRBV10-3	CAIRRPLQETQYF	TGTGCCATCAGGAGACCGTTACAAGAGACCCAGTACTTC
.	.	TRBJ2-1	TRBV6-5	CASSYSSSPSYNEQFF	TGTGCCAGCAGTTACTCCTCTAGCCCATCCTACAATGAGCAGTTCTTC
.	TRBD1	TRBJ1-2	TRBV4-3	CASSQEPGGFGGNYGYTF	TGCGCCAGCAGCCAAGAACCAGGGGGCTTCGGTGGCAACTATGGCTACACCTTC
.	.	TRBJ1-4	TRBV2	CASITTGSHPKVHEKLFF	TGTGCCAGCATCACTACAGGGTCTCATCCTAAAGTCCATGAAAAACTGTTTTTT
.	.	TRBJ2-7	TRBV5-6	CASSLDRYEQYF	TGTGCCAGCAGCTTGGACAGATACGAGCAGTACTTC
.	TRBD2	TRBJ2-1	TRBV4-2	CASSQGPAGSSYNEQFF	TGTGCCAGCAGCCAAGGCCCAGCGGGGAGCTCCTACAATGAGCAGTTCTTC
few	.	TRBJ2-3	TRBV15	CATSRVGGETDTQYF	TGTGCCACCAGCAGAGTTGGCGGGGAAACAGATACGCAGTATTTT
.	.	TRBJ2-5	TRBV15	CATSGPQEGLDQETQYF	TGTGCCACCAGCGGACCACAGGAAGGGCTCGACCAAGAGACCCAGTACTTC
.	TRBD2	TRBJ2-3	TRBV30	CAWNRQGLAGFTDTQYF	TGTGCCTGGAATAGGCAGGGACTAGCGGGGTTCACAGATACGCAGTATTTT
.	.	TRBJ2-2	TRBV6-5	CASSYGTPNTGELFF	TGTGCCAGCAGTTACGGGACTCCAAACACCGGGGAGCTGTTTTTT
few	.	TRBJ1-2	TRBV9	CASSGQQISGYTF	TGTGCCAGCAGCGGACAGCAGATAAGTGGCTACACCTTC
many	.	TRBJ1-6	TRBV4-1	CASSADRRSPLHF	TGCGCCAGCAGCGCCGACAGGAGATCACCCCTCCACTTT
.	TRBD2	TRBJ2-7	TRBV7-7	CASSSGLAGGPSEQYF	TGTGCTAGCAGCTCAGGACTAGCGGGGGGGCCATCCGAGCAGTACTTC
.	.	TRBJ1-1	TRBV5-1	CASSLEGRGTEAFF	TGCGCCAGCAGCTTGGAGGGCCGAGGAACTGAAGCTTTCTTT
few	.	TRBJ1-2	TRBV6-6	CASTNRPDYGYTF	TGTGCCAGCACCAACAGGCCTGACTATGGCTACACCTTC
.	.	TRBJ1-5	TRBV7-2	CASTPTGRANQPQHF	TGTGCCAGCACCCCTACTGGCAGGGCCAATCAGCCCCAGCATTTT
.	.	TRBJ2-3	TRBV10-3	CAISQSEDTQYF	TGTGCCATCAGTCAATCCGAAGATACGCAGTATTTT
.	TRBD1	TRBJ1-2	TRBV5-6	CASSLPDRAEDYGYTF	TGTGCCAGCAGCTTGCCGGACAGGGCCGAGGACTATGGCTACACCTTC
.	.	TRBJ2-1	TRBV23-1	CASSHPGHCRAYNEQFF	TGCGCCAGCAGTCACCCGGGGCACTGTCGGGCCTACAATGAGCAGTTCTTC
.	.	TRBJ1-2	TRBV29-1	CSVEETQQGFYGYTF	TGCAGCGTTGAAGAAACACAACAGGGATTCTATGGCTACACCTTC
.	.	TRBJ1-3	TRBV30	CAWSVGHSGNTIYF	TGTGCCTGGAGTGTAGGACACTCTGGAAACACCATATATTTT
.	.	TRBJ1-1	TRBV25-1	CASSAYDRTAF	TGTGCCAGCAGTGCATACGACAGGACCGCTTTT
.	.	TRBJ2-7	TRBV2	CASSEFRGYEQYF	TGTGCCAGCAGTGAATTCAGGGGTTACGAGCAGTACTTC
.	.	TRBJ2-2	TRBV30	CAWSAGPTGRGNGELFF	TGTGCCTGGAGTGCCGGGCCGACAGGGCGGGGTAACGGGGAGCTGTTTTTT
.	.	TRBJ2-3	TRBV30	CAWSVGQRGYTQYF	TGTGCCTGGAGTGTAGGTCAAAGGGGTTATACGCAGTATTTT
.	.	TRBJ2-5	TRBV29-1	CSVWLETQYF	TGCAGCGTCTGGTTAGAGACCCAGTACTTC
.	.	TRBJ1-3	TRBV2	CASSVRVSSGNTIYF	TGTGCCAGCAGTGTGAGGGTTAGCTCTGGAAACACCATATATTTT
.	.	TRBJ1-1	TRBV29-1	CSVEGRPNTEAFF	TGCAGCGTTGAGGGCAGACCGAACACTGAAGCTTTCTTT
.	.	TRBJ1-1	TRBV15	CATSRDLRNTEAFF	TGTGCCACCAGCAGAGATCTGAGGAACACTGAAGCTTTCTTT
.	TRBD1	TRBJ2-7	TRBV6-5	CASSAQGALGYEQYF	TGTGCCAGCAGCGCACAGGGGGCGCTGGGCTACGAGCAGTACTTC
.	.	TRBJ2-7	TRBV5-4	CASREGTSYEQYF	TGTGCCAGCAGGGAAGGGACGTCCTACGAGCAGTACTTC
medium-sized	.	TRBJ1-5	TRBV30	CAWSAQYQPQHF	TGTGCCTGGAGTGCCCAGTATCAGCCCCAGCATTTT
.	.	TRBJ2-7	TRBV6-1	CASSEGGLAYEQYF	TGTGCCAGCAGTGAGGGTGGGCTAGCCTACGAGCAGTACTTC
few	TRBD2	TRBJ2-5	TRBV30	CAWSRGLAGFQETQYF	TGTGCCTGGAGTCGAGGACTAGCGGGGTTTCAAGAGACCCAGTACTTC
.	TRBD1	TRBJ1-6	TRBV7-9	CASSLGTGGFYNSPLHF	TGTGCCAGCAGCTTAGGGACAGGGGGGTTCTATAATTCACCCCTCCACTTT
once	TRBD2	TRBJ2-2	TRBV2	CASSTGGAGELFF	TGTGCCAGCAGTACCGGGGGGGCCGGGGAGCTGTTTTTT
.	.	TRBJ2-1	TRBV10-3	CAISELPPGLDEQFF	TGTGCCATCAGTGAGCTCCCCCCGGGTCTCGATGAGCAGTTCTTC
few	TRBD1	TRBJ2-3	TRBV7-6	CASSGGQGEFTDTQYF	TGTGCCAGCAGCGGGGGACAGGGGGAATTCACAGATACGCAGTATTTT
.	.	TRBJ1-1	TRBV7-9	CASSLTPGTNTEAFF	TGTGCCAGCAGCTTAACGCCAGGTACGAACACTGAAGCTTTCTTT
.	.	TRBJ1-5	TRBV7-2	CASSSRGNQPQHF	TGTGCCAGCAGCTCGAGAGGAAATCAGCCCCAGCATTTT
.	.	TRBJ1-1	TRBV30	CAWSALTVAEAFF	TGTGCCTGGAGTGCCCTGACAGTCGCTGAAGCTTTCTTT
.	.	TRBJ1-2	TRBV9	CASSPLSGGRGGYTF	TGTGCCAGCAGCCCGTTGTCCGGTGGAAGGGGAGGCTACACCTTC
.	TRBD1	TRBJ1-1	TRBV15	CATSRDRVETEAFF	TGTGCCACCAGCAGGGACAGGGTGGAAACTGAAGCTTTCTTT